This T cell receptor beta chain comes out of a study of cytomegalovirus exposure and HLA in healthy donors. General study results and limits: Relative to equally common others, HLA-associated TCR beta chains showed greater clonal expansion in a later analysis. In a later analysis, an Asian-associated ancestry cluster reportedly showed fewer N-insertions than the roughly 700-donor mean.

This PCR relied on a set of 60 Vbeta primers and 13 Jbeta primers. Repertoires were generated with immunoSEQ multiplex PCR, while TCRdb's copy carries only in-frame clones and drops some. This table holds about 160,000 clones, less than 90% found once. To note about this clone: Antigen unknown.

Germline assignment: CDR1 SGHRS and CDR2 YFSETQ. The CDR3 has 15 residues. The germline V and J ends were trimmed by 5 bases and 3 bases, with 18 bases remaining between them. The clonotype comes from a woman younger than 35 in good health and CMV-seronegative. Sequenced input: PBMCs. V and J are TRBV5-1 and TRBJ2-7, with D maybe TRBD1 (6 bases). CDR3 amino acids: CASRFPWDNYYEQYF. CDR3 coding DNA: TGCGCCAGCAGATTCCCTTGGGACAATTACTACGAGCAGTACTTC. The full variable domain, in which reference TRBV5-1 and TRBJ2-7 provide the parts outside the CDR3, is KAGVTQTPRYLIKTRGQQVTLSCSPISGHRSVSWYQQTPGQGLQFLFEYFSETQRNKGNFPGRFSGRQFSNSRSEMNVSTLELGDSALYLCASRFPWDNYYEQYFGPGTRLTVT.